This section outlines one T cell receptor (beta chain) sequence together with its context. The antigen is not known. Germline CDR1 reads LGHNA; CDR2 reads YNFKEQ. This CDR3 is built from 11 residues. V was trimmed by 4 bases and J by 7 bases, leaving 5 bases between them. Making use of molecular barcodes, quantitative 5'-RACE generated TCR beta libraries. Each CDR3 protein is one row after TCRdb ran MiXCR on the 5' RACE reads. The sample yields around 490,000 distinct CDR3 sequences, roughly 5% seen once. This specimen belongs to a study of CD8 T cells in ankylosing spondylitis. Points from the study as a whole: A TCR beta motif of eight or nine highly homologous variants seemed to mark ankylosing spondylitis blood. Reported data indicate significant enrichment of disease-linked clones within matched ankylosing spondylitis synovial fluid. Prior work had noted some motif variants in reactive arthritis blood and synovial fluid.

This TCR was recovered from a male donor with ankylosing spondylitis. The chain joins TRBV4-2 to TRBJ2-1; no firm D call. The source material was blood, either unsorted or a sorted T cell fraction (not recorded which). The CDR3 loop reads CASSLCNEQFF. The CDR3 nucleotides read TGTGCCAGCAGCCTGTGTAATGAGCAGTTCTTC.